This TCR beta chain was profiled in a study of T cell responses to AZD1222 COVID-19 vaccine. V lost 6 bases, J lost 6 bases, and 16 bases lay in between. Per germline, CDR1 MNHEY and CDR2 SMNVEV (reference sequence). The CDR3 extends over 14 amino acids. Sequencing used immunoSEQ multiplex PCR; TCRdb keeps in-frame clones, though not all of them. The sample has roughly 120,000 clones; approximately 85% are singletons. This sample comprised peripheral blood, obtained on day 0 of MenACWY control vaccination. The source is an adult in good health. The chain combines TRBV27 with TRBJ2-3; either TRBD1 or TRBD2 may supply D (5 bases each). The CDR3 DNA sequence: TGTGCCAGCAGGTCCGGGACCCCCGAGGATACGCAGTATTTT. This codes for CASRSGTPEDTQYF.